This T cell receptor (beta chain) was documented in a study of OX40 agonist ivuxolimab in advanced cancers. In the study overall: Mean age about 60 years, range about 23 to 80; around 80% male.

Sequencing was performed with immunoSEQ multiplex PCR; in TCRdb, only in-frame clones are kept and a portion is missing. The sample contains about 19,000 clones, approximately 91% of which appear only once. Whole-study results and caveats: Partial responders treated at 0.1-3.0 mg/kg exhibited clonal expansion among the lowest measured. Compared with CD4+, CD8+ T cells on average had more expanded clones.

This CDR3 region has 14 residues. V shed 6 bases and J shed 3 bases, with 15 bases lying between them. The germline V gene encodes CDR1 MNHEY and CDR2 SMNVEV (reference sequence). For this clone: Its antigen is not identified.

This material consisted of CD4+ or CD8+ T cells sorted from blood, taken in a trial of the OX40 agonist ivuxolimab. This sequence joins TRBV27 and TRBJ2-7; D perhaps matches TRBD1 (6 bases). The receptor was isolated from an adult with an advanced solid tumor such as melanoma, head and neck, liver or kidney cancer. The CDR3 loop is CASRGWQGFYEQYF. The DNA of the CDR3 is TGTGCCAGCAGAGGGTGGCAGGGGTTCTACGAGCAGTACTTC.